This T cell receptor (beta chain) was identified in a study of blood T cell repertoires in COVID-19. V was pared by 2 bases and J by 8 bases, with 12 bases between. The V gene's germline CDR1 is SGHVS and CDR2 FQNEAQ. This CDR3 comprises 13 residues. As originally analysed: Amplification of reference gene primers was used by the study to estimate nucleated cell counts. Profiled with immunoSEQ multiplex PCR; TCRdb holds only in-frame clones, not every one. V and J calls and clone size are given by that table; D and trimming were obtained from the DNA. The table records around 70,000 clones, 89% of them present only once.

The sequence derives from a man older than 75 with acute or convalescent COVID-19. V is TRBV7-8 and J is TRBJ1-2; D gene unclear. Sequencing was done on a sample of peripheral blood. Here the CDR3 reads CASSLLTGNGYTF. The CDR3 region has the DNA TGTGCCAGCAGCTTATTAACCGGGAACGGCTACACCTTC.